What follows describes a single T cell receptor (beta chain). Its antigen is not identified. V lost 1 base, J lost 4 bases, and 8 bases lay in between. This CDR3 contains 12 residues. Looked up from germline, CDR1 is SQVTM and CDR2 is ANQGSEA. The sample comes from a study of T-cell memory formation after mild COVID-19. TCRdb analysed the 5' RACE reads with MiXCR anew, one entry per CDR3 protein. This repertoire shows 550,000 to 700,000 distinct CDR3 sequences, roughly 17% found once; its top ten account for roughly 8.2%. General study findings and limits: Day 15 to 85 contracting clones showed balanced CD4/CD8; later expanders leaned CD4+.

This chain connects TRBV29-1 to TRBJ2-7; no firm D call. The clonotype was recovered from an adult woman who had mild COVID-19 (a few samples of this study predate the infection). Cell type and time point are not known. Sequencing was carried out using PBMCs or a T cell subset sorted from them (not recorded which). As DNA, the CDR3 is TGCAGCGTTGAAGGTGCCAGGTACGAGCAGTACTTC. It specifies CSVEGARYEQYF.